This T cell receptor beta chain was identified in a study of cytomegalovirus exposure and HLA in healthy donors. Points from the study as a whole: Immune exposure data for these donors was limited to CMV serostatus. Several of the most significant clusters appeared, in a later analysis, to be linked to common viral pathogens. Among TCR beta chains, those listed as cytomegalovirus-associated numbered under 200.

Of note for this clone: Its specificity is unknown.

PCR used 60 Vbeta primers and 13 Jbeta primers. Sequencing was performed with immunoSEQ multiplex PCR; in TCRdb, only in-frame clones are kept and a portion is missing. The sample records 200,000 or so clones, 70% to 80% being singletons. V gave up 6 bases and J gave up 5 bases; unmatched junction bases: 10. The CDR3 contains 14 residues. Germline V lookup: CDR1 SQVTM, CDR2 ANQGSEA. The sequence derives from a woman in her thirties in good health and CMV-seropositive. The sequencing sample was made of PBMCs. V is TRBV29-1 and J is TRBJ2-3, with TRBD1 matching 8 bases. CDR3 DNA sequence: TGCAGCGTGGCCAGGGGGCTGGAGGTAGATACGCAGTATTTT. This encodes CSVARGLEVDTQYF.